This T cell receptor beta chain was sequenced in a study of blood T cell repertoires in COVID-19. The overall study: Whether acute or convalescent, the COVID-19 samples came from the United States, Italy and Spain. In each case, the material was cDNA or gDNA derived from T cells, B-cell-depleted T cells, or PBMCs.

Individuals aged roughly 18 to 95 years were recruited from approximately 24 US areas. TCRdb's table, derived via immunoSEQ multiplex PCR, lists solely in-frame clones and lacks some. The sample consists of around 330,000 clones, roughly 89% of them appearing once. Losses at the gene ends were 5 bases for V and 4 bases for J; bases not matched to a gene: 3. Germline CDR1 SGHAT, CDR2 FQNNGV. This CDR3 is built from 13 residues. This receptor was identified in a woman between 18 and 30 years old who had recovered from COVID-19. The chain has TRBV11-2 and TRBJ2-3, with 7 bases fitting TRBD1. Sequencing used PBMCs or T cells enriched from blood (not recorded which). The CDR3 region is CASSQGTADTQYF. CDR3 bases: TGTGCCAGCAGCCAGGGGACAGCAGATACGCAGTATTTT.